Presented here are 27 T cell receptor beta chains from one specimen sequenced in a study of blood T cell repertoires in COVID-19 (dated by TCRdb to about 2020). The library relied on the immunoSEQ multiplex PCR assay. Sourced from immuneACCESS, this table was stored by TCRdb with only in-frame sequences that have V and J called. A share of the clones is absent; for the studies checked, an unresolved V gene accounts for under half, and the remainder has no known explanation. The sample has about 380,000 clones on record, 70% to 90% of them singletons. The ten largest clones add up to 1.2% of the sample. Sequenced material: PBMCs or T cells enriched from blood (not recorded which). Every receptor here comes from a woman aged 18-29 years who had recovered from COVID-19.

The V and J genes are TRBV7-9 and TRBJ1-1; 10 nucleotides agree with TRBD1. V gave up 5 bases and J gave up 3 bases; unmatched junction bases: 9. The CDR3 is 16 amino acids. From germline, CDR1 is SEHNR and CDR2 FQNEAQ (reference sequence). CDR3 DNA sequence: TGTGCCAGCAGCGGACCCGACAGGGGGCTGGACACTGAAGCTTTCTTT. Amino acids: CASSGPDRGLDTEAFF.

This clone occurred a few times. The V and J genes are TRBV6-5 and TRBJ1-6; D is unresolved. The germline CDR1 and CDR2 sequences are MNHEY and SVGAGI. This CDR3 is 14 amino acids long. Trimming took 6 bases from V and 7 from J, leaving 13 bases between them. In DNA form, the CDR3 reads TGTGCCAGCAGACCCGCAGGCAACAATTCACCCCTCCACTTT. This encodes CASRPAGNNSPLHF.

The chain links TRBV11-2 to TRBJ1-6; a weak D match, TRBD1 (5 bases). The CDR3 is made up of 14 amino acids. From germline, CDR1 is SGHAT and CDR2 FQNNGV. The V and J ends lost 4 bases and 6 bases respectively, with 10 bases between them. CDR3 in DNA: TGTGCCAGCAGCTCGGGGGTCCTTAATTCACCCCTCCACTTT. Amino acids: CASSSGVLNSPLHF.

This chain links TRBV7-6 with TRBJ1-4, with D possibly matching TRBD1 (5 bases). Between the trimmed V and J ends, which lost 1 base and 0 bases, there was a span of 21 bases. Germline CDR1 is SGHVS and CDR2 is FNYEAQ. The CDR3 extends over 20 amino acids. The CDR3 is CASSLGYGHPQVATNEKLFF. DNA of the CDR3: TGTGCCAGCAGCTTAGGTTACGGACACCCTCAGGTTGCAACTAATGAAAAACTGTTTTTT.

The chain employs TRBV7-9 and TRBJ2-7; 7 bases are shared with TRBD2. Losses at the gene ends were 3 bases for V and 7 bases for J; bases not matched to a gene: 3. The CDR3 has 12 amino acids. Germline-derived CDR1 and CDR2 are SEHNR and FQNEAQ (reference sequence). The CDR3 DNA follows: TGTGCCAGCAGCTTCAATAGCGGGGAGCAGTACTTC. The encoded protein is CASSFNSGEQYF.

The chain links TRBV7-9 to TRBJ1-4; D gene unclear. This CDR3 spans 15 amino acids. The V gene's germline CDR1 is SEHNR and CDR2 FQNEAQ (reference sequence). V was shortened by 3 bases and J by 0 bases, with 8 bases between the two germline ends. Here the CDR3 reads CASSFYGTTNEKLFF. CDR3 coding DNA: TGTGCCAGCAGCTTTTACGGGACAACTAATGAAAAACTGTTTTTT.

The V and J genes are TRBV5-1 and TRBJ2-5, with 8 bases identical to TRBD2. The ends lost 7 bases at V and 5 bases at J; junction bases unmatched: 16. This CDR3 comprises 16 residues. From germline, CDR1 is SGHRS and CDR2 YFSETQ. The CDR3 DNA is TGCGCCAGCGCACCATCTAGCGGGTCCGGAGGGGAGACCCAGTACTTC. As protein: CASAPSSGSGGETQYF.

The V call is TRBV30, the J call TRBJ1-4, with a possible D match to TRBD1 (6 bases). Germline CDR1 GTSNPN, CDR2 SVGIG (reference sequence). This CDR3 is built from 15 residues. V was cut by 3 bases and J by 0 bases, with 11 bases left in between. CDR3 in DNA: TGTGCCTGGAGGGAACAGGGCGCAACTAATGAAAAACTGTTTTTT. Amino acids: CAWREQGATNEKLFF.

The V and J genes are TRBV29-1 and TRBJ2-3; D call uncertain. The CDR3 consists of 15 residues. CDR1 is SQVTM, CDR2 ANQGSEA, per germline. Trimming left V 6 bases short and J 2 bases short, with 18 bases between. CDR3 in DNA: TGCAGCGTCGACACCCACGTACAATACACAGATACGCAGTATTTT. Encoded protein: CSVDTHVQYTDTQYF.

The CDR3 nucleotides read TGTGCCAGTAGTATTGGAGGGAGCAACTCCTACGAGCAGTACTTC. This encodes CASSIGGSNSYEQYF. The chain recombines TRBV19 with TRBJ2-7, with D possibly matching TRBD2 (6 bases). Trimming shortened V by 3 bases and J by 0 bases, and 12 bases separated the two germline ends. The CDR3 length is 15 residues. CDR1 is LNHDA and CDR2 is SQIVND in the germline V gene (reference sequence).

The genes are TRBV24-1 and TRBJ2-1; 10 bases align to TRBD1. Germline V gene data show CDR1 as KGHDR and CDR2 as SFDVKD. This CDR3 region has 15 residues. Losses at the gene ends were 5 bases for V and 9 bases for J; bases not matched to a gene: 9. The CDR3 is CATSGGTGVFSEQFF. As DNA, the CDR3 is TGTGCCACCAGTGGGGGGACAGGGGTCTTCTCTGAGCAGTTCTTC.

With respect to this clone: A much bigger clone sits one base away, suggesting this may be a read error. In nucleotides, the CDR3 is TGTGCCAGCAGCTTAGGACAGGGGGCGCCCGGGGAGCTGTTTTTT. This encodes CASSLGQGAPGELFF. The chain links TRBV11-1 to TRBJ2-2; 10 nucleotides match TRBD1. Unmatched junction bases numbered 2, after V lost 1 base and J lost 6 bases. Germline CDR1 SGHAT, CDR2 FQDESV (reference sequence). CDR3 length equals 15 residues.

This sequence joins TRBV7-9 and TRBJ1-2; the match to TRBD1 covers 7 bases. Trimming took 5 bases from V and 6 from J; bases not matched to a gene: 3. CDR3 size: 12 residues. Germline loops: CDR1 SEHNR, CDR2 FQNEAQ (reference sequence). The CDR3 coding sequence is TGTGCCAGCAGCGGACAGGTGGATGGCTACACCTTC. Its translation: CASSGQVDGYTF.

This chain joins TRBV30 and TRBJ2-3, with a possible D match to TRBD2 (5 bases). The CDR3 is 13 residues long. The germline V gene has CDR1 GTSNPN and CDR2 SVGIG (reference sequence). The V and J ends lost 2 bases and 4 bases respectively, with 10 bases between them. CDR3 region: CAWSPGLSDTQYF. CDR3 DNA sequence: TGTGCCTGGAGTCCCGGACTTTCAGATACGCAGTATTTT.

The chain combines TRBV6-5 with TRBJ1-5; D remains unclear. Germline values: CDR1 MNHEY, CDR2 SVGAGI. The ends were cut back, 4 bases at V and 5 bases at J, with 15 bases in the middle. The CDR3 consists of 15 residues. In nucleotides, the CDR3 is TGTGCCAGCAGTTCGACAACCCGGGGTTATCAGCCCCAGCATTTT. Translation: CASSSTTRGYQPQHF.

This chain links TRBV27 with TRBJ2-3, with TRBD2 as a possible D gene (7 bases). Trimming removed 11 bases at V and 2 bases at J, with 17 bases between. The CDR3 consists of 14 residues. The germline V gene has CDR1 MNHEY and CDR2 SMNVEV (reference sequence). The DNA for the CDR3 is TGTGCCCGGGGGGCGGGGGCCTCCACAGATACGCAGTATTTT. It is translated as CARGAGASTDTQYF.

V gene TRBV9 combines with J gene TRBJ2-3; the match to TRBD2 covers 9 bases. The V gene's germline CDR1 is SGDLS and CDR2 YYNGEE. The CDR3 covers 15 residues. Germline trimming cut 4 bases from V and 2 bases from J; bases unmatched to any gene: 5. This CDR3 is CASSPRLAATDTQYF. The CDR3 region has the DNA TGTGCCAGCAGCCCAAGACTAGCGGCCACAGATACGCAGTATTTT.

The chain links TRBV18 to TRBJ1-1; TRBD1 matches at 8 bases. The CDR3 consists of 11 residues. Trimming removed 3 bases from V and 13 bases from J; junction bases left unmatched: 4. Germline assignment: CDR1 KGHSH and CDR2 LQKENI. CDR3 region: CASSPTDRVFF. The CDR3 region has the DNA TGTGCCAGCTCACCCACGGACAGGGTTTTCTTT.

This chain links TRBV5-4 with TRBJ2-1; 13 bases align to TRBD2. The germline V gene encodes CDR1 SGHNT and CDR2 YYREEE (reference sequence). V dropped 6 bases and J dropped 8; count of bases not matched to a gene: 5. The CDR3 totals 14 residues. The DNA for the CDR3 is TGTGCCAGCAAACTAGCGGGGGGGCTGGATGAGCAGTTCTTC. This gives the protein CASKLAGGLDEQFF.

The V gene is TRBV9, the J gene TRBJ2-1, with D maybe TRBD2 (7 bases). The germline gives CDR1 SGDLS, CDR2 YYNGEE. The CDR3 loop spans 16 amino acids. Trimming took 0 bases from V and 4 from J, leaving 14 bases between them. The CDR3 nucleotides are TGTGCCAGCAGCGTAGCGGGGGGCCCCGTTTACAATGAGCAGTTCTTC. The encoded protein is CASSVAGGPVYNEQFF.

V usage is TRBV7-8 and J usage is TRBJ2-2; 9 positions agree with TRBD1. The length of the CDR3 is 14 residues. CDR1 and CDR2 from the germline V gene are SGHVS and FQNEAQ. Trimming cost V 4 bases and J 6 bases; bases outside gene matches: 3. CDR3 region: CASSSRTGAGELFF. The CDR3 bases are TGTGCCAGCAGCTCTAGGACAGGGGCCGGGGAGCTGTTTTTT.

This clone was recorded only once. V and J are TRBV7-3 and TRBJ1-1; 10 bases align to TRBD1. This CDR3 spans 14 amino acids. V gave up 3 bases and J gave up 4 bases; unmatched junction bases: 2. Germline-derived CDR1 and CDR2 are SGHTA and FQGTGA. CDR3: CASSLDRGTTEAFF. CDR3 sequence (DNA): TGTGCCAGCAGCTTGGACAGGGGGACCACTGAAGCTTTCTTT.

This chain connects TRBV30 to TRBJ1-2; 9 bases match TRBD1. Germline V gene data show CDR1 as GTSNPN and CDR2 as SVGIG (reference sequence). There are 15 residues in the CDR3. V lost 3 bases, J lost 4 bases, and 9 bases stayed unmatched. The chain's CDR3 is CAWSSGQGTSYGYTF. Here the CDR3 DNA reads TGTGCCTGGAGCAGTGGACAGGGGACTAGCTATGGCTACACCTTC.

The chain carries TRBV6-5 and TRBJ1-3; D unclear. The CDR3 extends over 15 amino acids. Germline V gives CDR1 MNHEY, CDR2 SVGAGI. With 3 bases removed from V and 0 bases from J, the gap between germline ends came to 9 bases. The CDR3 spells CASSYLQSSGNTIYF. CDR3 DNA: TGTGCCAGCAGTTATTTACAGAGCTCTGGAAACACCATATATTTT.

The rearrangement uses TRBV7-2 and TRBJ2-7, with 13 bases lining up with TRBD2. The V and J ends lost 1 base and 4 bases, in that order; junction bases with no gene match: 1. The CDR3 extends over 15 amino acids. CDR1 is SGHTA, CDR2 FQGNSA, per germline. CDR3 in amino acids: CASSLVLAGGYEQYF. The CDR3 bases are TGTGCCAGCAGCTTAGTACTAGCGGGGGGGTACGAGCAGTACTTC. The full variable domain, with the rest looked up from reference TRBV7-2 and TRBJ2-7, is GAGVSQSPSNKVTEKGKDVELRCDPISGHTALYWYRQSLGQGLEFLIYFQGNSAPDKSGLPSDRFSAERTGGSVSTLTIQRTQQEDSAVYLCASSLVLAGGYEQYFGPGTRLTVT.

This chain uses TRBV2 with TRBJ1-6, with a possible D match to TRBD1 (5 bases). CDR1 SNHLY and CDR2 FYNNEI come from the germline V gene. The V gene lost 3 bases and the J gene lost 6 bases, with 12 bases spanning the gap. The CDR3 has 15 amino acids. The CDR3 DNA sequence: TGTGCCAGCAGTGATTTTTACGGGGGTAATTCACCCCTCCACTTT. Its protein product is CASSDFYGGNSPLHF. Using reference TRBV2 and TRBJ1-6 for the parts outside the CDR3, the full variable domain is EPEVTQTPSHQVTQMGQEVILRCVPISNHLYFYWYRQILGQKVEFLVSFYNNEISEKSEIFDDQFSVERPDGSNFTLKIRSTKLEDSAMYFCASSDFYGGNSPLHFGNGTRLTVT.

J is TRBJ2-7 and V is TRBV7-9; 7 bases agree with TRBD1. From germline, CDR1 is SEHNR and CDR2 FQNEAQ (reference sequence). The CDR3 loop spans 18 amino acids. The V gene end was trimmed by 5 bases and the J gene end by 5 bases; junction bases not matched to a gene: 21. The CDR3 region is CASSTHRDSHQGADEQYF. The CDR3 DNA sequence: TGTGCCAGCAGCACGCACCGGGACAGCCACCAAGGAGCGGACGAGCAGTACTTC. Full variable domain (missing parts from reference TRBV7-9 and TRBJ2-7): DTGVSQNPRHKITKRGQNVTFRCDPISEHNRLYWYRQTLGQGPEFLTYFQNEAQLEKSRLLSDRFSAERPKGSFSTLEIQRTEQGDSAMYLCASSTHRDSHQGADEQYFGPGTRLTVT.